These T cell receptor beta chains were read from a single sample in a study of T-cell reconstitution after alpha-beta-depleted transplantation in children. Using its own MiXCR run on the PCR reads, TCRdb lists one record per CDR3 protein. The table has some 310,000 distinct CDR3 sequences, 23% seen once; the top ten hold 9.5% to 13%. The specimen comprised PBMCs, mostly from graft donor cells, sampled 180 days after TCRalphabeta/CD19-depleted stem cell transplant. Receptors originate from a male patient under 18 who had a stem cell transplant for acute lymphoblastic leukemia, so the T cells may come from the graft donor. Both conserved end residues are trimmed from each CDR3. Fields, in order: CDR3 length, D gene, J gene, V gene, CDR3 protein. The D gene is left open where the match is weak.

13 NA TRBJ2-7 TRBV4-1 ASSQVWAGVYEQY
14 NA TRBJ1-1 TRBV7-9 ASSFETVTVGTEAF
13 TRBD1 TRBJ1-1 TRBV12-3/TRBV12-4 ASSGTGTMNTEAF
17 TRBD2 TRBJ2-3 TRBV9 ASSVARLAGGPRTDTQY
12 NA TRBJ1-1 TRBV6-1 ASFHRALRTEAF
12 TRBD2 TRBJ2-3 TRBV7-3 ASSSSGLTDTQY
13 TRBD2 TRBJ2-1 TRBV5-1 ASSLPTSGKHEQF
13 NA TRBJ1-1 TRBV7-3 ASSLTGLSNTEAF
16 TRBD2 TRBJ2-3 TRBV20-1 SAAGTSGTLWLTDTQY
13 NA TRBJ2-2 TRBV20-1 SAPDGTRNTGELF
13 NA TRBJ2-2 TRBV11-3 ASSLVYRNAGELF
13 NA TRBJ1-5 TRBV19 ASSPMRYSNQPQH
17 TRBD1 TRBJ2-6 TRBV5-1 ASSFRDRGPISGANVLT
14 NA TRBJ2-3 TRBV4-1 ASSQEAALGPDTQY
18 TRBD2 TRBJ2-1 TRBV11-2 ASSLYTLAGGGRSYNEQF
14 NA TRBJ1-1 TRBV4-1 ASSQGPWGMNTEAF
13 NA TRBJ2-3 TRBV18 ASSPRTEAGDTQY
13 NA TRBJ2-7 TRBV11-2 ASSSTRGQLYEQY
9 TRBD1 TRBJ1-2 TRBV12-3/TRBV12-4 ASRGQGAYT
10 TRBD1 TRBJ2-1 TRBV7-9 ASSFGQGVEF
14 NA TRBJ2-3 TRBV29-1 SVKKWGQIGTDTQY
11 NA TRBJ1-1 TRBV29-1 SVSTYTYGEAF
14 TRBD2 TRBJ2-1 TRBV20-1 SASRLAGVFSNEQF
13 NA TRBJ1-4 TRBV5-1 ASSFGSAGGEKLF
13 NA TRBJ1-4 TRBV4-1 ASSQLGATNEKLF
14 NA TRBJ1-4 TRBV6-2/TRBV6-3 ASSYSKRALDEKLF
14 TRBD1 TRBJ2-7 TRBV2 ASSEVLGTASYEQY
13 TRBD2 TRBJ2-1 TRBV7-9 ASSLGTLADNEQF
11 NA TRBJ2-7 TRBV15 ATSRDNSYEQY
13 NA TRBJ1-5 TRBV4-1 ASSQFAGGRQPQH
12 NA TRBJ2-1 TRBV7-3 ASSFKRVYNEQF
16 TRBD2 TRBJ2-1 TRBV5-1 ASSLARVASGTYNEQF
12 NA TRBJ2-7 TRBV5-1 ASSLGGHLYEQY
14 NA TRBJ2-1 TRBV27 ASSSPVGGAYNEQF
12 TRBD2 TRBJ2-7 TRBV5-1 ASSGTSGTYEQY
13 NA TRBJ1-5 TRBV7-9 ASSPAGYAGQPQH
13 TRBD2 TRBJ2-3 TRBV11-2 ASSLVSGSTDTQY
15 NA TRBJ2-3 TRBV7-9 ASSLPPAATFTDTQY
11 TRBD1 TRBJ1-2 TRBV20-1 SDTVTTGHGYT